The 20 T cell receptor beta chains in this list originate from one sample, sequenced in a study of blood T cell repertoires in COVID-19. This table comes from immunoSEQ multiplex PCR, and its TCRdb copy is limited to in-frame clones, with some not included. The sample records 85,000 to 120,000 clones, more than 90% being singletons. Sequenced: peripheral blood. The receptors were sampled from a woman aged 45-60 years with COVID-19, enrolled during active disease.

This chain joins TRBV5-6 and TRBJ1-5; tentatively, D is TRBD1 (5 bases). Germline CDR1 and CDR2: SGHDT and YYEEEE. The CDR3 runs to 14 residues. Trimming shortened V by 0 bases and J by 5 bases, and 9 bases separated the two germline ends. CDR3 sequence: CASSLGTGDQPQHF. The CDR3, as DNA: TGTGCCAGCAGCTTGGGAACAGGAGATCAGCCCCAGCATTTT.

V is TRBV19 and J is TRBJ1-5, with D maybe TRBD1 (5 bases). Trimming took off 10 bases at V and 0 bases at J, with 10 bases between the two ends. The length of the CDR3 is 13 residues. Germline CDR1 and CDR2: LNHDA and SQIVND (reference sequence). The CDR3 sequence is CATREYSNQPQHF. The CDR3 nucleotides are TGTGCCACCAGGGAATATAGCAATCAGCCCCAGCATTTT.

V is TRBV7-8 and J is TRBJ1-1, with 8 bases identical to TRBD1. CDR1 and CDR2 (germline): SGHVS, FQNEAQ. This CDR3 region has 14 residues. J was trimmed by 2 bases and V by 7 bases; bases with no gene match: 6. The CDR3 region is CASILDRANTEAFF. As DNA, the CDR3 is TGTGCCAGCATCCTGGACAGGGCAAACACTGAAGCTTTCTTT. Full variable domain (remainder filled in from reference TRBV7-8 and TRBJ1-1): GAGVSQSPRYKVAKRGQDVALRCDPISGHVSLFWYQQALGQGPEFLTYFQNEAQLDKSGLPSDRFFAERPEGSVSTLKIQRTQQEDSAVYLCASILDRANTEAFFGQGTRLTVV.

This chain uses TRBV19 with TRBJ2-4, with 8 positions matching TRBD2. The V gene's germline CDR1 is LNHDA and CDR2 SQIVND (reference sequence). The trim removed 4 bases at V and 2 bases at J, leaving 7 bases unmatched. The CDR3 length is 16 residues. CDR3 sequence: CASSTGLAWSKNIQYF. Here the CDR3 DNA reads TGTGCCAGTAGTACCGGACTAGCTTGGTCCAAAAACATTCAGTACTTC.

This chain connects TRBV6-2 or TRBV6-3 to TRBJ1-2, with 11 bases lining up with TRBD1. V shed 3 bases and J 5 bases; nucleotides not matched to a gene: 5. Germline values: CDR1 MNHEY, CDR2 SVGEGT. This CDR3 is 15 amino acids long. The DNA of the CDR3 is TGTGCCAGCAGTTATCTAGGGACAGGGGGATATGGCTACACCTTC. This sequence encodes CASSYLGTGGYGYTF.

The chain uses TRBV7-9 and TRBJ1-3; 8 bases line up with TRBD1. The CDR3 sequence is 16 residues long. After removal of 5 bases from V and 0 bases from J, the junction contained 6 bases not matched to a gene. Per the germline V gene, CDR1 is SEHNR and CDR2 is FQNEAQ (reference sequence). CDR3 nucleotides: TGTGCCAGCAGCGCCCCCGACAGGGGCTCTGGAAACACCATATATTTT. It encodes CASSAPDRGSGNTIYF.

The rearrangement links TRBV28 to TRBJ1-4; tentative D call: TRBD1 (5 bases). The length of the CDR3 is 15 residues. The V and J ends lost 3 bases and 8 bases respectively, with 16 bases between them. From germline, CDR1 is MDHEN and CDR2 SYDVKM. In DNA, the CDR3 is TGTGCCAGCAGTTTGGGATTTCACCAGGGAGAAAAACTGTTTTTT. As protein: CASSLGFHQGEKLFF. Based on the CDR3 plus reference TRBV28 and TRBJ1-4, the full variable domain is DVKVTQSSRYLVKRTGEKVFLECVQDMDHENMFWYRQDPGLGLRLIYFSYDVKMKEKGDIPEGYSVSREKKERFSLILESASTNQTSMYLCASSLGFHQGEKLFFGSGTQLSVL.

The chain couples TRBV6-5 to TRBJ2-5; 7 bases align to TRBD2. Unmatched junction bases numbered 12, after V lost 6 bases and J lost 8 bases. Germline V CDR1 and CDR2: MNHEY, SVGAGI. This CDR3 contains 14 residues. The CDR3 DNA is TGTGCCAGCAGCGACGGGGGGTCCGGCGGAACCCAGTACTTC. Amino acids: CASSDGGSGGTQYF.

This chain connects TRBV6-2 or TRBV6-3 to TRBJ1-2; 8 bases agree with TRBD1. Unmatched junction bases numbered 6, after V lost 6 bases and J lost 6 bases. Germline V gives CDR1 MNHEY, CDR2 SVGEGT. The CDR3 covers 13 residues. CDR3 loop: CASSRVTGDGYTF. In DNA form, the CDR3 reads TGTGCCAGCAGCCGCGTGACAGGGGATGGCTACACCTTC.

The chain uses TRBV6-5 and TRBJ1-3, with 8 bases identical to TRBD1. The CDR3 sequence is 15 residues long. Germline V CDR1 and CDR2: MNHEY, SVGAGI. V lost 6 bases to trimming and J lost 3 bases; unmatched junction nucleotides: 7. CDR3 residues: CASSQDRVSGNTIYF. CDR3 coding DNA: TGTGCCAGCAGCCAGGACAGGGTCAGTGGAAACACCATATATTTT.

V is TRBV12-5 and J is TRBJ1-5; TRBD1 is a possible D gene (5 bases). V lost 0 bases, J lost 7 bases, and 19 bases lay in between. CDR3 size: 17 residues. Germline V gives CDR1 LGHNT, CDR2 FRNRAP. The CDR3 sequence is CASGLVGAGWEGQPQHF. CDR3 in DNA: TGTGCTAGTGGTTTGGTAGGGGCAGGGTGGGAAGGACAGCCCCAGCATTTT.

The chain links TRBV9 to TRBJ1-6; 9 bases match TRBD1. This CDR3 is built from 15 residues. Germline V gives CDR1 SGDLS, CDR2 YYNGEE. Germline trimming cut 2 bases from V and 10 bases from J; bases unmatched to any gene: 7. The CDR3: CASSVSWDRESPLHF. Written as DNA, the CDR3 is TGTGCCAGCAGCGTCTCGTGGGACAGGGAATCACCCCTCCACTTT.

This chain's CDR3 is CASSSPLQGLQSPLHF. CDR3 bases: TGTGCCAGCAGTTCTCCTTTACAGGGATTGCAGTCACCCCTCCACTTT. J is TRBJ1-6 and V is TRBV28; weak D call: TRBD1 (6 bases). The CDR3 length is 16 residues. The V gene's germline CDR1 is MDHEN and CDR2 SYDVKM. Trimming removed 4 bases at V and 10 bases at J, with 20 bases between.

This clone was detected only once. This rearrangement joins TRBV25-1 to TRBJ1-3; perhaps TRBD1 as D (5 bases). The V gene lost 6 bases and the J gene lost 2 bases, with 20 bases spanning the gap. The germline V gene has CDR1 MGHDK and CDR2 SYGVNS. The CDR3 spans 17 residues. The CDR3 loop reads CASSFTGGVCPGNTIYF. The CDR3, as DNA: TGTGCCAGCAGCTTTACAGGTGGGGTCTGCCCTGGAAACACCATATATTTT.

DNA of the CDR3: TGCAGTGCTAGTAACTTTCTCGTCGGGACAGGGGGAGGCTACACCTTC. This encodes CSASNFLVGTGGGYTF. The chain is built from TRBV20-1 and TRBJ1-2; TRBD1 aligns across 11 bases. The CDR3 runs to 16 residues. The V gene end was trimmed by 3 bases and the J gene end by 8 bases; junction bases not matched to a gene: 14. Germline CDR1 DFQATT, CDR2 SNEGSKA (reference sequence).

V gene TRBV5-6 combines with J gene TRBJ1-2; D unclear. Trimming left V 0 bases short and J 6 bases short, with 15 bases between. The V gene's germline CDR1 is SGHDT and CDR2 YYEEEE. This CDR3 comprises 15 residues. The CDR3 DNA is TGTGCCAGCAGCTTGGGAGTTTGGGCGCCGGATGGCTACACCTTC. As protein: CASSLGVWAPDGYTF.

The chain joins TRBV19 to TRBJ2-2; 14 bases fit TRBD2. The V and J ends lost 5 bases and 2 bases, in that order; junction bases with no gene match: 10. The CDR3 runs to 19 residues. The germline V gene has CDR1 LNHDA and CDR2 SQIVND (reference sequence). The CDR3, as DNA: TGTGCCAGTAGTCAATTACGGACTAGCGGGGGGACAAACACCGGGGAGCTGTTTTTT. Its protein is CASSQLRTSGGTNTGELFF.

The DNA for the CDR3 is TGTGCCAGCAGCCTCTGGACAGGGAGCTCTGGAAACACCATATATTTT. It codes for CASSLWTGSSGNTIYF. The chain links TRBV3-1 (or the pseudogene TRBV3-2) to TRBJ1-3; 8 bases are shared with TRBD1. The CDR3 runs to 16 residues. Germline V gives CDR1 LGHDT, CDR2 YNNKEL (reference sequence). J gave up 0 bases and V 4 bases, and 5 bases lay outside the gene matches.

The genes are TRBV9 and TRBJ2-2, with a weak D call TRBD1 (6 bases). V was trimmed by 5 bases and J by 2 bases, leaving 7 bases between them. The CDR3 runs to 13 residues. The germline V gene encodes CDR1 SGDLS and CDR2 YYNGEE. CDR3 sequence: CASRQGNTGELFF. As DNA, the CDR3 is TGTGCCAGCAGACAGGGCAACACCGGGGAGCTGTTTTTT.

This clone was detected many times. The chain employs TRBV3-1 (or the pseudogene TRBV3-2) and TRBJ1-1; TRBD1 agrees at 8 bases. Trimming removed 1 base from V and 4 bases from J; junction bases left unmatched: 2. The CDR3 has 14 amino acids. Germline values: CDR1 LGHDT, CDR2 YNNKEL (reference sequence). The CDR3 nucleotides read TGTGCCAGCAGCCAAGCTACAGGGGGCACTGAAGCTTTCTTT. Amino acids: CASSQATGGTEAFF.